This TCR beta chain was documented in a study of human T cells and chemical hapten exposure. V shed 5 bases and J shed 0 bases, with 14 bases lying between them. Germline V gives CDR1 DFQATT, CDR2 SNEGSKA (reference sequence). There are 15 residues in the CDR3. Time point meaning: patch test 1, 2 weeks after DPC sensitization. Treatment indicated: therapeutic diphenylcyclopropenone sensitization with weekly scalp DPC. TCRdb redid the calling of the RACE reads with MiXCR, one entry per CDR3 protein. The table has roughly 190,000 distinct CDR3 sequences, around 22% seen once. This clonotype was obtained from a woman between 45 and 60 years old with alopecia areata. Some clones in this sample may be carry-over from other donors' samples. The source was whole blood, collected in connection with sensitization to the hapten diphenylcyclopropenone (DPC). The V and J genes are TRBV20-1 and TRBJ2-4; D is undetermined. CDR3 sequence: CSAPGPRLAKNIQYF. The CDR3 nucleotides are TGCAGTGCTCCGGGTCCCCGATTAGCCAAAAACATTCAGTACTTC.